The T cell receptor beta chain under discussion was sequenced for a study of blood T cell repertoires in COVID-19. Study summary: Donors in the United States, Italy and Spain gave samples during acute or convalescent COVID-19. PBMCs, B-cell-depleted T cells, or T cells were the source of the cDNA or gDNA that made up the material.

Germline V gene sequence: CDR1 SGDLS, CDR2 YYNGEE. This CDR3 has 13 amino acids. The V and J ends lost 2 bases and 6 bases respectively, with 10 bases between them. As handled by the study authors: Reference gene primer amplification gave estimated nucleated cell counts. Method: immunoSEQ multiplex PCR; TCRdb's copy keeps in-frame clones and lacks some. The D gene and trimming were derived from the DNA, and the V and J assignments and clone size from that table. Here the sample spans 100,000 to 150,000 clones, over 55% being singletons. The rearrangement joins TRBV9 to TRBJ2-3; D is possibly TRBD1 (5 bases). Sequenced input: peripheral blood. This sequence originates from a woman aged 70-85 years with acute or convalescent COVID-19. The CDR3 region is CASSVGQADTQYF. CDR3 sequence (DNA): TGTGCCAGCAGCGTTGGACAAGCCGATACGCAGTATTTT.